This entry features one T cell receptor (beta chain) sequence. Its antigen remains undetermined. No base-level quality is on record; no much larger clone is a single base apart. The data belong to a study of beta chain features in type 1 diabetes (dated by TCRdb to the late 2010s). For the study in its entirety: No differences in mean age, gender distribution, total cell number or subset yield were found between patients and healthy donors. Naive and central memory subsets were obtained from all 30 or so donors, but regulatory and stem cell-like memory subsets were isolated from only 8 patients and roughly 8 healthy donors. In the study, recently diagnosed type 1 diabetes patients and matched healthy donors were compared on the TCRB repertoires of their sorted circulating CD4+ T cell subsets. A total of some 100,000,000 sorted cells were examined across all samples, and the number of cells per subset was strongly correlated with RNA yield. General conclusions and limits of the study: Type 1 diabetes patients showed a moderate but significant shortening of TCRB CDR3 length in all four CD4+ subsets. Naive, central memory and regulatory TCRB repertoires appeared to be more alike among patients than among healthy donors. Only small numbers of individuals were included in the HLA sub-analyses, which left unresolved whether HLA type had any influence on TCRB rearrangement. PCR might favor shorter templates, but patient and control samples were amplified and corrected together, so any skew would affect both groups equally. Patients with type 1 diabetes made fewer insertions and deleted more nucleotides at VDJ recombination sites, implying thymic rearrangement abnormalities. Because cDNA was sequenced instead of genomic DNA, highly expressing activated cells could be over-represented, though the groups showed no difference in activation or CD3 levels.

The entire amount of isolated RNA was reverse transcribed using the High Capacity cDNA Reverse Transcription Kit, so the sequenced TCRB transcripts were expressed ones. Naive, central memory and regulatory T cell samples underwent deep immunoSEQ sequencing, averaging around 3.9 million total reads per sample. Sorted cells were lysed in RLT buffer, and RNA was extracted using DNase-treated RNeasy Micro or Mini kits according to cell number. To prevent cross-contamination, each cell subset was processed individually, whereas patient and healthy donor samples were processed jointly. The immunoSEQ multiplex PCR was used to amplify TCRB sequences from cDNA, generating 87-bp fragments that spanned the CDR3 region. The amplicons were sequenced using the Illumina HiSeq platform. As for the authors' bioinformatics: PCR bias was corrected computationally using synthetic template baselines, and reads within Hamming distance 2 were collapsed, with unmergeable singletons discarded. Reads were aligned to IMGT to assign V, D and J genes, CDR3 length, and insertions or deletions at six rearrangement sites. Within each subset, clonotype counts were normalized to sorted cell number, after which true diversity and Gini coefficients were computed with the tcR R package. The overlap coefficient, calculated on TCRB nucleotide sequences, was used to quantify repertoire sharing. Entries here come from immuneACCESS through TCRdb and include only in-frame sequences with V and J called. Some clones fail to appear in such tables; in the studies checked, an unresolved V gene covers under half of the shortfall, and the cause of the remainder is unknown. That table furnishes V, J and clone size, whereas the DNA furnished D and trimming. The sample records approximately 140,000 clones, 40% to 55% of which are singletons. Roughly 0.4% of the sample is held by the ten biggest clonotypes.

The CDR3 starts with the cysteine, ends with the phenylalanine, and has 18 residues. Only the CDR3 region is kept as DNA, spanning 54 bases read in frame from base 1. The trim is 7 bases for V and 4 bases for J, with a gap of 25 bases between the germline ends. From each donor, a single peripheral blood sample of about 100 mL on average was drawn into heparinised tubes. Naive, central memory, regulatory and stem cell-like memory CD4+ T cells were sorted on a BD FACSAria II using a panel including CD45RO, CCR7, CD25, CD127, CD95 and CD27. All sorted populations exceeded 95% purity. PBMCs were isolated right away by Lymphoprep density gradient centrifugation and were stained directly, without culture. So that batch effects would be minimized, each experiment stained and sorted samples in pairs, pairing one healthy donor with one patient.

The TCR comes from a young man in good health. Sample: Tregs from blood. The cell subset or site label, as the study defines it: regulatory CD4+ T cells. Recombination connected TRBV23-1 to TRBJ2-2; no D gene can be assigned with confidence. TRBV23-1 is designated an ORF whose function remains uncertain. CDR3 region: CASTHAYTREPITGELFF. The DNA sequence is TGCGCCAGCACCCATGCGTATACGAGAGAGCCAATCACCGGGGAGCTGTTTTTT.